This paragraph covers one TCR beta chain sequence. The antigen is unknown. Clones were sequenced by immunoSEQ multiplex PCR, and TCRdb holds only the in-frame ones, with some missing. The sample yields 150,000 to 200,000 clones, 80% to 95% seen once. This sample was included in a study of T cell responses to AZD1222 COVID-19 vaccine. About the study: Second-dose recipients at about 4 or about 12 weeks were treated as one pooled group. General study points: Clonal diversity may have been underestimated in mostly white British donors. The study identified only a handful of AZD1222 recipients as seropositive at baseline. Researchers took repertoire samples only after the peak T cell response had come.

V dropped 1 base and J dropped 4 bases, with 5 bases sitting between them. In germline, CDR1 is LGHDT, CDR2 YNNKEL (reference sequence). This CDR3 has 13 residues. This chain connects TRBV3-1 (or the pseudogene TRBV3-2) to TRBJ1-5, with D unresolved. The specimen comprised peripheral blood, sampled on day 0 of AZD1222 vaccination. The TCR comes from an adult in good health. For the CDR3, the DNA is TGTGCCAGCAGCCAAGCGGGGAATCAGCCCCAGCATTTT. Its translation is CASSQAGNQPQHF.